Following are 8 T cell receptor beta chains from one sample sequenced in a study of shared clonotypes between healthy human individuals. Naive CD8 isolation took CD45RO-negative cells positively selected for CCR7 and excluded terminally differentiated effector memory CD45RA+ cells. Data came from immunoSEQ multiplex PCR; TCRdb stores just in-frame clones and leaves some out. In the table there are some 2.1 million clones, just over 90% of which are singletons. Sample: naive CD8+ T cells from PBMCs. The receptors were sampled from a man aged 18 to 30 in good health. Some clones in this sample may be carry-over from other donors' samples.

This clone has only one observation. This sequence joins TRBV9 and TRBJ1-2, with 7 bases that match TRBD1. V dropped 4 bases and J dropped 7; count of bases not matched to a gene: 7. CDR1 is SGDLS and CDR2 is YYNGEE in the germline V gene. This CDR3 contains 13 residues. The CDR3 protein is CASSYGGQFGYTF. CDR3 coding DNA: TGTGCCAGCAGCTACGGGGGACAGTTTGGCTACACCTTC.

This sequence joins TRBV5-4 and TRBJ1-2; 7 nucleotides agree with TRBD1. Germline V CDR1 and CDR2: SGHNT, YYREEE (reference sequence). Trimming removed 5 bases from V and 6 bases from J; junction bases left unmatched: 10. The CDR3 has 14 amino acids. The CDR3 region is CASRTTTGLDGYTF. The CDR3 coding sequence is TGTGCCAGCAGAACGACGACAGGGTTGGATGGCTACACCTTC.

The V call is TRBV5-4, the J call TRBJ2-3; the D gene is possibly TRBD2 (6 bases). CDR1 is SGHNT, CDR2 YYREEE, per germline (reference sequence). CDR3 size: 12 residues. Trimming shortened V by 4 bases and J by 14 bases, and 17 bases separated the two germline ends. The CDR3 loop reads CASSTSGTAPYF. In nucleotides, the CDR3 is TGTGCCAGCAGCACGAGTGGGACTGCCCCGTATTTT. The variable domain in full, completed from reference TRBV5-4 and TRBJ2-3, reads ETGVTQSPTHLIKTRGQQVTLRCSSQSGHNTVSWYQQALGQGPQFIFQYYREEENGRGNFPPRFSGLQFPNYSSELNVNALELDDSALYLCASSTSGTAPYFGPGTRLTVL.

The CDR3 spells CASSLESRTDTQYF. As DNA, the CDR3 is TGTGCCAGCAGCTTAGAAAGTCGCACAGATACGCAGTATTTT. The V and J genes are TRBV7-9 and TRBJ2-3; D call uncertain. This CDR3 is built from 14 residues. With 1 base removed from V and 1 base from J, the gap between germline ends came to 6 bases. Germline V lookup: CDR1 SEHNR, CDR2 FQNEAQ (reference sequence).

Worth noting for this clone: Other DNA sequences in this specimen translate into the identical CDR3. The V and J genes are TRBV28 and TRBJ2-7; D possibly corresponds to TRBD2 (6 bases). V was trimmed by 3 bases and J by 6 bases, leaving 12 bases between them. Germline CDR1 MDHEN, CDR2 SYDVKM. This CDR3 has 13 amino acids. The CDR3 coding sequence is TGTGCCAGCAGTTTGTCTGGCGGGGTCGAGCAGTACTTC. It yields the protein CASSLSGGVEQYF.

This clone was counted once. This chain connects TRBV5-1 to TRBJ1-1; possibly TRBD1 for D (5 bases). Per the germline V gene, CDR1 is SGHRS and CDR2 is YFSETQ. V lost 6 bases and J 5 bases, leaving 14 bases between the germline ends. The CDR3 sequence is 13 residues long. CDR3 region: CASTPGKGTEAFF. In DNA, the CDR3 is TGCGCCAGCACCCCGGGGAAGGGGACTGAAGCTTTCTTT. Combining the CDR3 with reference TRBV5-1 and TRBJ1-1 gives the whole variable domain KAGVTQTPRYLIKTRGQQVTLSCSPISGHRSVSWYQQTPGQGLQFLFEYFSETQRNKGNFPGRFSGRQFSNSRSEMNVSTLELGDSALYLCASTPGKGTEAFFGQGTRLTVV.

The rearrangement joins TRBV27 to TRBJ2-3, with 8 bases that match TRBD2. Germline V CDR1 and CDR2: MNHEY, SMNVEV (reference sequence). The CDR3 consists of 15 residues. V was clipped by 5 bases and J by 0 bases; unmatched bases: 4. CDR3 in DNA: TGTGCCAGCAGTGCACTAGCGGACAGCACAGATACGCAGTATTTT. This sequence encodes CASSALADSTDTQYF.

The V gene is TRBV23-1, the J gene TRBJ1-4, with D hard to call. TRBV23-1 is assigned to the ORF class and has an uncertain function. The CDR3 totals 17 residues. With 1 base removed from V and 3 bases from J, the gap between germline ends came to 15 bases. For the CDR3, the DNA is TGCGCCAGCAGTCAATTCACCTCCCGGGGTGCTAATGAAAAACTGTTTTTT. Its translation is CASSQFTSRGANEKLFF.